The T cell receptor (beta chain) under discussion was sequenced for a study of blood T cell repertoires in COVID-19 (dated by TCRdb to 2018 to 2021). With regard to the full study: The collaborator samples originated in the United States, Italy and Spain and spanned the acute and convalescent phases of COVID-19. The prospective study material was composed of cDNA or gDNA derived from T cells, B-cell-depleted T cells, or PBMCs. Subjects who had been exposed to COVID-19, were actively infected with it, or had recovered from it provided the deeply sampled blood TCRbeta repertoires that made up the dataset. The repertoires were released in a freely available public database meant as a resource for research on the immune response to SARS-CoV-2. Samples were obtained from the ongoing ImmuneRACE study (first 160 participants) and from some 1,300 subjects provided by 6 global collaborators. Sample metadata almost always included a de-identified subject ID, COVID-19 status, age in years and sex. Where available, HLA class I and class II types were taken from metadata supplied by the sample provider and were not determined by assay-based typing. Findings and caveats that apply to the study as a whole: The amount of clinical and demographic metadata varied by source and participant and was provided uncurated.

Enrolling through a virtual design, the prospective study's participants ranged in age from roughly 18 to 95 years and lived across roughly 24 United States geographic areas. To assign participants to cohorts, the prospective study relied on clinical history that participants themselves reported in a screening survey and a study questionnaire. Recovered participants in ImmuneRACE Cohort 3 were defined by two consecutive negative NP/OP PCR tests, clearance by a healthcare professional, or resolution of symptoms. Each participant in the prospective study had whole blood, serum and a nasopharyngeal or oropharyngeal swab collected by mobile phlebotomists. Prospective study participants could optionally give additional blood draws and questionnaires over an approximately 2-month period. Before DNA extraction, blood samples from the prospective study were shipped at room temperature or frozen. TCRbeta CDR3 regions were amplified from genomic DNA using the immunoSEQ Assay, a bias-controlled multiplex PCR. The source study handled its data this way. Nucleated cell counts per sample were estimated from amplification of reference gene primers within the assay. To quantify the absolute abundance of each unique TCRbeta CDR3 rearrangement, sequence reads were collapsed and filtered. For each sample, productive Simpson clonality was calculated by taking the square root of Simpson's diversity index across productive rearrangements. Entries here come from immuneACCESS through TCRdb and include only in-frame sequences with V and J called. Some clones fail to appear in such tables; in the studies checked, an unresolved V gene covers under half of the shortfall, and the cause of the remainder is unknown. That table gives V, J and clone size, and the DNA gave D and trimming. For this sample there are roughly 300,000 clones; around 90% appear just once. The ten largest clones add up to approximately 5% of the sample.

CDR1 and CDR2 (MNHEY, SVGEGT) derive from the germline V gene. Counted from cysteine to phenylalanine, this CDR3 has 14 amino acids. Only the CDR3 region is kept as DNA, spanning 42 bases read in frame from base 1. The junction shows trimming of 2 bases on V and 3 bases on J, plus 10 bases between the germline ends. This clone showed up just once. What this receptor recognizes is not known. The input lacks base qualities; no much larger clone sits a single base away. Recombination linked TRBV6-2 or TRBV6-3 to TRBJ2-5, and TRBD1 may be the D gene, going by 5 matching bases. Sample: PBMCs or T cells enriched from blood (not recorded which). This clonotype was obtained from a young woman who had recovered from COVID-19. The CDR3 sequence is CASSYTDREETQYF. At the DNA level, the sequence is TGTGCCAGCAGTTACACAGACAGAGAAGAGACCCAGTACTTC.